What follows are 14 T cell receptor beta chains derived from one specimen sequenced in a study of early T cells in non-severe SARS-CoV-2 infection listed by TCRdb under 2021. Library preparation used 5' RACE. Reads for this sample came from a NextSeq 500. TCRdb reprocessing: public reads trimmed at Q25 with fastp, clones called with MiXCR, in-frame beta chains kept. Every CDR3 protein is listed once, alongside the most common genes and DNA of its rows. The table for this sample lists 80,000 to 95,000 distinct CDR3 sequences; about 14% of them were counted only once. Clones ranked in the top ten supply about 0.59% of the sample. Material: whole blood. Receptors were obtained from an adult who was a healthcare worker with PCR-confirmed SARS-CoV-2 infection or an uninfected control (not recorded which).

The chain recombines TRBV5-8 with TRBJ1-5, with 8 bases that match TRBD1. The J segment lost 5 bases and the V segment lost 4 bases, leaving 11 bases of the junction unmatched. This CDR3 region has 16 residues. Germline V gives CDR1 SGHTS, CDR2 YDEGEE. The CDR3, as DNA: TGTGCCAGCAGCATACCGACAGGGGAGGTTTATCAGCCCCAGCATTTT. This gives the protein CASSIPTGEVYQPQHF.

This clonotype was found a few times. The chain links TRBV7-8 to TRBJ2-7, with D uncertain. The germline V gene has CDR1 SGHVS and CDR2 FQNEAQ. The CDR3 is 13 residues long. Trimming stripped 0 bases from V and 6 bases from J, with 9 bases between. CDR3 nucleotide sequence: TGTGCCAGCAGCTTAGCGCTTACTCTCGAGCAGTACGTC. Amino acids: CASSLALTLEQYV.

This clonotype was observed a few times. The J gene is TRBJ1-6, the V gene TRBV6-5; D may be TRBD1 (5 bases). V was cut by 4 bases and J by 5 bases, with 9 bases left in between. Germline CDR1 and CDR2: MNHEY and SVGAGI. The CDR3 is made up of 14 amino acids. Here the CDR3 reads CASSWGGNNSPLHF. Written as DNA, the CDR3 is TGTGCCAGCAGTTGGGGCGGAAATAATTCACCCCTCCACTTT.

This clonotype was seen a few times. The V gene is TRBV29-1, the J gene TRBJ2-3, with 7 bases that match TRBD2. J gave up 7 bases and V 6 bases, and 16 bases lay outside the gene matches. Germline V lookup: CDR1 SQVTM, CDR2 ANQGSEA. This CDR3 comprises 15 residues. The CDR3 loop is CSVVPRAGVANTQYF. CDR3 in DNA: TGCAGCGTCGTCCCGAGGGCGGGGGTCGCAAATACGCAGTATTTT.

This chain links TRBV2 with TRBJ2-2; the match to TRBD1 covers 10 bases. Trimming cost V 3 bases and J 5 bases; bases outside gene matches: 6. The CDR3 extends over 16 amino acids. Per germline, CDR1 SNHLY and CDR2 FYNNEI. As DNA, the CDR3 is TGTGCCAGCAGTGATGGCGGGGACAGGGGAACCGGGGAGCTGTTTTTT. It translates to CASSDGGDRGTGELFF.

This clonotype was seen at least ten times. The V gene is TRBV4-2, the J gene TRBJ2-3; the D gene is possibly TRBD1 (7 bases). Looked up from germline, CDR1 is LGHNA and CDR2 is YNFKEQ. The CDR3 runs 16 residues. V was cut by 1 base and J by 4 bases, with 15 bases left in between. CDR3 protein: CASSQGPDREADTQYF. In DNA, the CDR3 is TGTGCCAGCAGCCAAGGACCCGACAGGGAGGCAGATACGCAGTATTTT.

The rearrangement joins TRBV30 to TRBJ2-7, with TRBD1 identical over 10 bases. Losses at the gene ends were 2 bases for V and 3 bases for J; bases not matched to a gene: 7. This CDR3 comprises 15 residues. The germline V gene has CDR1 GTSNPN and CDR2 SVGIG (reference sequence). The chain's CDR3 is CAWSRGTGVSYEQYV. The CDR3 DNA reads TGTGCCTGGAGTAGGGGGACAGGGGTTAGCTACGAGCAGTACGTC.

This clonotype was seen more than once but under ten times. The rearrangement joins TRBV19 to TRBJ2-6; D unclear. The germline V gene encodes CDR1 LNHDA and CDR2 SQIVND (reference sequence). Trimming took 8 bases from V and 0 from J, leaving 11 bases between them. The CDR3 spans 15 residues. Here the CDR3 DNA reads TGTGCCAGTTCGTTTATAGACTCTGGGGCCAACGTCCTGACTTTC. It is translated as CASSFIDSGANVLTF.

This clonotype was counted at least ten times. The chain joins TRBV2 to TRBJ1-6; no reliable D call. The CDR3 runs 16 residues. In germline, CDR1 is SNHLY, CDR2 FYNNEI. V was trimmed by 6 bases and J by 10 bases, leaving 22 bases between them. This chain's CDR3 is CASRAQDGSVGSPLHF. The CDR3 nucleotides read TGTGCCAGCAGGGCCCAGGACGGATCCGTAGGGTCACCCCTCCACTTT.

This clonotype was detected many times. Germline and junction disagree at one end, which may indicate a read error. The chain recombines TRBV20-1 with TRBJ2-2, with 7 nucleotides matching TRBD2. The CDR3 loop spans 14 amino acids. Germline V gene sequence: CDR1 DFQATT, CDR2 SNEGSKA (reference sequence). CDR3 loop: CSAPKGLNTGEPFF. CDR3 nucleotide sequence: TGCAGTGCTCCAAAGGGACTAAACACCGGGGAGCCGTTTTTT.

The chain is built from TRBV18 and TRBJ1-1; 7 nucleotides line up with TRBD1. The length of the CDR3 is 15 residues. J lost 3 bases, V lost 2 bases, and 6 bases had no gene match. Germline V gene data show CDR1 as KGHSH and CDR2 as LQKENI. The CDR3 loop reads CASSPRQGTDTEAFF. The CDR3 DNA is TGTGCCAGCTCACCAAGACAGGGAACGGACACTGAAGCTTTCTTT.

This clonotype occurred a few times. The rearrangement joins TRBV7-8 to TRBJ2-2, with 11 bases fitting TRBD2. The V gene's germline CDR1 is SGHVS and CDR2 FQNEAQ. With V trimmed by 2 bases and J by 4 bases, 12 bases remained unmatched. CDR3 size: 19 residues. The CDR3 DNA reads TGTGCCAGCAGCTTAATTCATCGGACTAGCGGGCCGGGCACCGGGGAGCTGTTTTTT. Protein sequence: CASSLIHRTSGPGTGELFF.

This chain uses TRBV18 with TRBJ2-5; 7 nucleotides match TRBD2. From germline, CDR1 is KGHSH and CDR2 LQKENI. V gave up 3 bases and J gave up 1 base; unmatched junction bases: 11. This CDR3 region has 17 residues. The chain's CDR3 is CASSPLWSGKSQETQYF. DNA for the CDR3: TGTGCCAGCTCACCTCTTTGGAGCGGGAAGAGCCAAGAGACCCAGTACTTC.

The chain has TRBV3-1 and TRBJ2-3, with a tentative D call TRBD1 (6 bases). CDR3 size: 17 residues. Deletions cut 4 bases from V and 2 bases from J, with 19 bases between. Germline V gene sequence: CDR1 LGHDT, CDR2 YNNKEL (reference sequence). The CDR3 DNA follows: TGTGCCAGCAGCCGAGACCTCCTGTCGGGACACACAGATACGCAGTATTTT. Translated: CASSRDLLSGHTDTQYF.